This T cell receptor beta chain was observed in a study of blood T cell repertoires in COVID-19. Overall study: T cells, B-cell-depleted T cells, or PBMCs provided the cDNA or gDNA that served as material.

In the study's own analysis: Using reference gene primer amplification, nucleated cell counts were estimated. TCRdb's copy holds only in-frame clones and misses some; the assay was immunoSEQ multiplex PCR. The DNA gave D and trimming, while V, J and clone size come from that table. The sample lists around 190,000 clones, roughly 84% occurring once. From germline, CDR1 is SGHRS and CDR2 YFSETQ. The V end was cut by 4 bases, the J end by 6 bases, with 19 bases between. The CDR3 loop spans 15 amino acids. Each participant's cohort was designated according to participant-reported clinical history. Exposed enrollees had met someone with a PCR-confirmed or clinician-diagnosed COVID-19 case at some point within the 2 weeks before study entry.

Sample: PBMCs or T cells enriched from blood (not recorded which). The sequence was obtained from a woman between 25 and 40 years old who had been exposed to COVID-19. V is TRBV5-1 and J is TRBJ1-1; no clear D. CDR3 loop: CASSPGDRGRSEAFF. CDR3 sequence (DNA): TGCGCCAGCAGCCCTGGGGATCGGGGTAGGTCTGAAGCTTTCTTT.